This TCR beta chain stems from a study of shared clonotypes between healthy human individuals. This was a deep-level run. Some clones are missing from TCRdb's copy, which holds only in-frame ones; the method was immunoSEQ multiplex PCR. The repertoire holds some 630,000 clones, with approximately 96% as singletons. Germline lookup yields CDR1 SNHLY and CDR2 FYNNEI. The CDR3 runs to 15 residues. The ends lost 5 bases at V and 7 bases at J; junction bases unmatched: 13. Naive CD8 isolation took CD45RO-negative cells positively selected for CCR7 and excluded terminally differentiated effector memory CD45RA+ cells.

What was sequenced was naive CD8+ T cells sorted from blood. This chain connects TRBV2 to TRBJ2-7, with TRBD2 matching 8 bases. The sequence was collected from a woman in her 30s in good health. The CDR3 nucleotides are TGTGCCAGCAGTAACGGGAGGGCCGGGGTGGAAGAGCAGTACTTC. Amino acid sequence: CASSNGRAGVEEQYF. Full variable domain (remainder filled in from reference TRBV2 and TRBJ2-7): EPEVTQTPSHQVTQMGQEVILRCVPISNHLYFYWYRQILGQKVEFLVSFYNNEISEKSEIFDDQFSVERPDGSNFTLKIRSTKLEDSAMYFCASSNGRAGVEEQYFGPGTRLTVT.